Shown below are 2 T cell receptor beta chains from a single sample sequenced in a study of cytomegalovirus exposure and HLA in healthy donors. TCRdb's table, derived via immunoSEQ multiplex PCR, lists solely in-frame clones and lacks some. The data show roughly 48,000 clones, 88% seen once. The sequenced sample was PBMCs. These TCRs come from a young woman in good health and CMV-seronegative.

This chain uses TRBV18 with TRBJ2-7, with D possibly being TRBD2 (6 bases). V lost 0 bases, J lost 7 bases, and 16 bases lay in between. Germline V gives CDR1 KGHSH, CDR2 LQKENI. This CDR3 has 15 amino acids. CDR3 sequence reads: CASSPPLGSSGEQYF. CDR3 DNA sequence: TGTGCCAGCTCACCACCGTTGGGTTCAAGCGGGGAGCAGTACTTC.

The chain carries TRBV15 and TRBJ2-2; D unresolved. This CDR3 contains 11 residues. V was cut by 7 bases and J by 8 bases, with 8 bases left in between. Germline V gene sequence: CDR1 LNHNV, CDR2 YYDKDF (reference sequence). Written as DNA, the CDR3 is TGTGCCACCACTTACCGGGGGGAGCTGTTTTTT. Amino acids: CATTYRGELFF.